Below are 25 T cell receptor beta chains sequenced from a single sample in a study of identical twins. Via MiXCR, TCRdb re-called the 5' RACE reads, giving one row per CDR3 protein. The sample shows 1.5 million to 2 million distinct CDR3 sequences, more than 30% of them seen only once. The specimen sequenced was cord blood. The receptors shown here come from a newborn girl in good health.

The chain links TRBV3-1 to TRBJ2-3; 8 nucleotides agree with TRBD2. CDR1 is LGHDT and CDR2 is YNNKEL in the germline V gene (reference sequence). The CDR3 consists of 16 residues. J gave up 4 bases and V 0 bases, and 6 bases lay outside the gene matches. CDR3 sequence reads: CASSQDYRGGSDTQYF. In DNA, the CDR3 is TGTGCCAGCAGCCAAGATTACCGGGGGGGGTCAGATACGCAGTATTTT.

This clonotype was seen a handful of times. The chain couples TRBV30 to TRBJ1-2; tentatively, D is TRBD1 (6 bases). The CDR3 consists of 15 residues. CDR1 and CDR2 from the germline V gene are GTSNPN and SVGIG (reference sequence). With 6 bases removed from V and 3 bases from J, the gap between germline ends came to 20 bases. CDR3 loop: CACLRIGGRDYGYTF. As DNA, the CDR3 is TGTGCCTGCCTTAGAATAGGGGGTAGGGACTATGGCTACACCTTC.

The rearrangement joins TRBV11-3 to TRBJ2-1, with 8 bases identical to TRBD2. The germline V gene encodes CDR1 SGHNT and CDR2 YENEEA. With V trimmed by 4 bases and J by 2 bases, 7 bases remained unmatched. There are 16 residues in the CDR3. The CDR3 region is CASSSRAGATYNEQFF. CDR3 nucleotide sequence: TGTGCCAGCAGCTCCCGAGCGGGAGCGACCTACAATGAGCAGTTCTTC.

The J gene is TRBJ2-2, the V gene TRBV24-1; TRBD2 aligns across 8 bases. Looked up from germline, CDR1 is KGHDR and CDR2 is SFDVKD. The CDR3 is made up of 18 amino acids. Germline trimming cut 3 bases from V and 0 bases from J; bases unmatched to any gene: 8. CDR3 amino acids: CATSDPLGGRPNTGELFF. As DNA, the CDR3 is TGTGCCACCAGTGATCCCCTGGGCGGGAGGCCGAACACCGGGGAGCTGTTTTTT.

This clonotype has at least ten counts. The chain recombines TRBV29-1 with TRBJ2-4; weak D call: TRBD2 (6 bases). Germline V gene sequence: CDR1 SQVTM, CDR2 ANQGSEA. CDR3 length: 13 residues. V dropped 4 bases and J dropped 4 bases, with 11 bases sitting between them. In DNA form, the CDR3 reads TGCAGCGTTGCGGGTAGCGGTAAAAACATTCAGTACTTC. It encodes CSVAGSGKNIQYF.

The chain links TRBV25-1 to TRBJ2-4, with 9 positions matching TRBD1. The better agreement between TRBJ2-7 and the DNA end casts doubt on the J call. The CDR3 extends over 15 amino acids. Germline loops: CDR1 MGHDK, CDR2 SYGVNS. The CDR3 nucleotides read TGTGCCAGCAGTGTCTCAACAGGGGGCGGATACGAGCAGTACTTC. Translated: CASSVSTGGGYEQYF.

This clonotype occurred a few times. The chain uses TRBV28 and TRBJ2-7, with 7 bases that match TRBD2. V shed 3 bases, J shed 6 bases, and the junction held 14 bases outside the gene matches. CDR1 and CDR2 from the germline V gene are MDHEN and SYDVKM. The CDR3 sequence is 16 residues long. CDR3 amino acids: CASSLRGGAGALEQYF. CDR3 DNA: TGTGCCAGCAGTTTGAGAGGTGGGGCGGGAGCGCTCGAGCAGTACTTC.

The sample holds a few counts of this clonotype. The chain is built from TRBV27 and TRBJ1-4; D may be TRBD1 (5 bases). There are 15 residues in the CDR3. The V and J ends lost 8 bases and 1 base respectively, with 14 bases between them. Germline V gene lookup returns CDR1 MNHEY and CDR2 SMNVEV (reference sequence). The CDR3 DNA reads TGTGCCAGCGGTATCCATGGGGGAACTAATGAAAAACTGTTTTTT. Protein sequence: CASGIHGGTNEKLFF.

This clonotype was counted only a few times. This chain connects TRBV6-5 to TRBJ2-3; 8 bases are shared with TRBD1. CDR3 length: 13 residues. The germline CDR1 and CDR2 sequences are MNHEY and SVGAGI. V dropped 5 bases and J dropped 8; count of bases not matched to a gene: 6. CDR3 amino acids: CASSIDRGATQYF. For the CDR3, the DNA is TGTGCCAGCAGTATAGACAGGGGAGCTACGCAGTATTTT.

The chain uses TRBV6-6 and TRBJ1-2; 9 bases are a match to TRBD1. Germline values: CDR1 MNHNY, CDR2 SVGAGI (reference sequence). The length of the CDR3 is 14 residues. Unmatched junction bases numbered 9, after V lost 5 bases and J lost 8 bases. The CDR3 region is CASSTGGTGKGYTF. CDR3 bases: TGTGCCAGCAGTACCGGAGGGACAGGGAAAGGCTACACCTTC.

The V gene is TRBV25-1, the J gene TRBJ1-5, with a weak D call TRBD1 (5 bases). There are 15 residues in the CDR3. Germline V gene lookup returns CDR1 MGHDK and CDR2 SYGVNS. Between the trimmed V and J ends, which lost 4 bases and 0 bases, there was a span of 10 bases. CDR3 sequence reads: CASSGGTDSNQPQHF. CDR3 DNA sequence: TGTGCCAGCAGTGGCGGGACGGATAGCAATCAGCCCCAGCATTTT.

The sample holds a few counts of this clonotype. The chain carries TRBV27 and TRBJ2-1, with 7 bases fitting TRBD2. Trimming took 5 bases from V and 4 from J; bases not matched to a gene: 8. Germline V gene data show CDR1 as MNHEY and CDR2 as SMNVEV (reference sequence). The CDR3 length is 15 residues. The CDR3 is CASSLLVGGYNEQFF. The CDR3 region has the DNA TGTGCCAGCAGTCTACTAGTGGGGGGGTACAATGAGCAGTTCTTC.

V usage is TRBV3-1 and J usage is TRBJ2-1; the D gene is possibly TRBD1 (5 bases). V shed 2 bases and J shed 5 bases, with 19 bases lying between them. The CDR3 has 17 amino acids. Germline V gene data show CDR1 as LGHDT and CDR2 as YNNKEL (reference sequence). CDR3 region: CASSQIGAGIRDNEQFF. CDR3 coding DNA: TGTGCCAGCAGCCAAATTGGGGCAGGGATAAGAGACAATGAGCAGTTCTTC.

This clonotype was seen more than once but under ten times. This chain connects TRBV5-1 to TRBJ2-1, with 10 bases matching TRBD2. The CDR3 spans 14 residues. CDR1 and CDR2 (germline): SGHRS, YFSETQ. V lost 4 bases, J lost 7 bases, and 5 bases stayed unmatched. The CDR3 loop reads CASSTELAGNEQFF. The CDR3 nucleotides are TGCGCCAGCAGCACGGAACTAGCGGGGAATGAGCAGTTCTTC.

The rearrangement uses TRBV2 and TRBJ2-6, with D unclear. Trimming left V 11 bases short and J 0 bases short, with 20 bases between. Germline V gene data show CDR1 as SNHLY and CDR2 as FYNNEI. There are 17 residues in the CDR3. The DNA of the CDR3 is TGTGCCGGAAGACAACTCTTTAGGGTCTCTGGGGCCAACGTCCTGACTTTC. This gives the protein CAGRQLFRVSGANVLTF.

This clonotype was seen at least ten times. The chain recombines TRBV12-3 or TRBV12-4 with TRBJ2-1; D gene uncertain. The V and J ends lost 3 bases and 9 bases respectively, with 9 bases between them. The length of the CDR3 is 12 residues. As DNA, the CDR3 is TGTGCCAGCAGTTTTACCCTTAGTGAGCAGTTCTTC. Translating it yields CASSFTLSEQFF.

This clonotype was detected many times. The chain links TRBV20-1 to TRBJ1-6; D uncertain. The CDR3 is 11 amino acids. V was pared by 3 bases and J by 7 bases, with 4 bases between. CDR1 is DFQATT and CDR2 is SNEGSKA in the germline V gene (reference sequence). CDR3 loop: CSARGNSPLHF. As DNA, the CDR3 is TGCAGTGCTAGGGGGAATTCACCCCTCCACTTT.

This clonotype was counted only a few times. CDR3 DNA sequence: TGTGCCAGCAGCCAATCTGGGAAGGAGCAGTACTTC. Translation: CASSQSGKEQYF. The chain employs TRBV3-1 and TRBJ2-7; D not certain. CDR1 is LGHDT, CDR2 YNNKEL, per germline (reference sequence). V shed 2 bases and J shed 7 bases, with 9 bases lying between them. This CDR3 is built from 12 residues.

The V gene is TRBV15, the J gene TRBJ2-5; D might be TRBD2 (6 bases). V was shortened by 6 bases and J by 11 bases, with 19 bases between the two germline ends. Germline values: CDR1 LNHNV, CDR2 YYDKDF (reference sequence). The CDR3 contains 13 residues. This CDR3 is CATSRESHNEQYF. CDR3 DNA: TGTGCCACCAGTCGGGAGTCCCACAATGAGCAGTACTTC.

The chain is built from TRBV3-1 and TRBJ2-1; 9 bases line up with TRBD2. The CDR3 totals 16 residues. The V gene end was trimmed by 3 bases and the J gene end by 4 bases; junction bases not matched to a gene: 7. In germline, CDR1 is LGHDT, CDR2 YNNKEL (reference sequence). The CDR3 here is CASSHIPTSGYNEQFF. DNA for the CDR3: TGTGCCAGCAGCCACATACCGACTAGCGGTTACAATGAGCAGTTCTTC.

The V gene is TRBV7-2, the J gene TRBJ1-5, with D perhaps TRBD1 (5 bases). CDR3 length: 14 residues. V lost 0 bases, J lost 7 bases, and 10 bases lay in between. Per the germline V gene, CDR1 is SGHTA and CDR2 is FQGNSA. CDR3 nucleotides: TGTGCCAGCAGCTTAGCGGGGGGGAAGCAGCCCCAGCATTTT. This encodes CASSLAGGKQPQHF.

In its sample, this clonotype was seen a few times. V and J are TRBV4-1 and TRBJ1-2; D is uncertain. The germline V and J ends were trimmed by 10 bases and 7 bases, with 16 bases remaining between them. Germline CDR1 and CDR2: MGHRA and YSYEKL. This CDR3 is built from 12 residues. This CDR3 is CATRGWSFGYTF. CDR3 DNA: TGCGCCACCCGAGGTTGGTCCTTTGGCTACACCTTC.

This chain's CDR3 is CASSLAPYRFQETQYF. The CDR3 DNA sequence: TGCGCCAGCAGCTTGGCCCCCTACAGGTTCCAAGAGACCCAGTACTTC. This sequence joins TRBV5-1 and TRBJ2-5; maybe TRBD1 (5 bases). V dropped 0 bases and J dropped 1 base, with 13 bases sitting between them. From germline, CDR1 is SGHRS and CDR2 YFSETQ. CDR3 length: 16 residues.

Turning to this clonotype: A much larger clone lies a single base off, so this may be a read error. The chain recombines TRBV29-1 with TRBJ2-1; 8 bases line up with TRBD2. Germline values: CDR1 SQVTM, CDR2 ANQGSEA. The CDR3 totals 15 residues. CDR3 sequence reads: CSVGVGGASYDEQFF. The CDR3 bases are TGCAGCGTTGGTGTCGGGGGGGCTTCCTACGATGAGCAGTTCTTC.

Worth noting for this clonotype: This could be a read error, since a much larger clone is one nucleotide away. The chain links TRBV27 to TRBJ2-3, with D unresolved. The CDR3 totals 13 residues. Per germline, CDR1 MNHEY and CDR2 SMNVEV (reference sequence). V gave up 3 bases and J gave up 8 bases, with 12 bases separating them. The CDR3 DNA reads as TGTGCCAGCAGTTTCCGACTCTCAGGTACGCAGTATTTT. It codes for CASSFRLSGTQYF.